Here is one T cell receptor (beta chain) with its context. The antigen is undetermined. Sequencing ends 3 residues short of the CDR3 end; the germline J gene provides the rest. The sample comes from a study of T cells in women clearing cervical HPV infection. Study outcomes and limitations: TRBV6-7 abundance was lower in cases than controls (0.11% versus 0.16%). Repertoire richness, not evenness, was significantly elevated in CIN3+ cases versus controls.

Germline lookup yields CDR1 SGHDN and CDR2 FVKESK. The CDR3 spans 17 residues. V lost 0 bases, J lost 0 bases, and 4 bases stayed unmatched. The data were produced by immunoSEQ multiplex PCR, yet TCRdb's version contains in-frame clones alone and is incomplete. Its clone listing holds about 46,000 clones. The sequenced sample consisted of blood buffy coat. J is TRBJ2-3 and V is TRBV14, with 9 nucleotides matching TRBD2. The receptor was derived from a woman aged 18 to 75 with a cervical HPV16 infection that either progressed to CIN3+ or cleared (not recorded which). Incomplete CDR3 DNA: TGTGCCAGCAGCCAAGATTTGGCGGGGGGGAGCACAGATACG. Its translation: CASSQDLAGGSTDT. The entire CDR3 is CASSQDLAGGSTDTQYF.